The 10 T cell receptor beta chains below come from one sample, sequenced in a study of long-term antiretroviral therapy in people with HIV. Version v3.0 of the immunoSEQ assay was performed at survey level. Sequencing used immunoSEQ multiplex PCR; TCRdb keeps in-frame clones, though not all of them. The sample includes fewer than 20,000 clones, 80% to 90% of them seen just once. The material sequenced was unsorted PBMCs, taken 4.2 years after starting antiretroviral therapy. Receptors were obtained from a man in his fifties with HIV.

The chain recombines TRBV5-1 with TRBJ1-2, with 9 bases aligning to TRBD1. This CDR3 spans 17 amino acids. The germline V gene has CDR1 SGHRS and CDR2 YFSETQ. Trimming at V came to 2 bases and at J to 1 base, leaving 9 bases not matched to a gene. The CDR3 spells CASSLVTGTGHNYGYTF. The CDR3 DNA follows: TGCGCCAGCAGCTTAGTAACCGGGACAGGGCATAACTATGGCTACACCTTC.

The chain is built from TRBV9 and TRBJ2-1, with TRBD2 matching 11 bases. Unmatched junction bases numbered 6, after V lost 0 bases and J lost 4 bases. Germline V gene lookup returns CDR1 SGDLS and CDR2 YYNGEE. The CDR3 covers 17 residues. This CDR3 reads CASSVGGSGGVYNEQFF. In DNA form, the CDR3 reads TGTGCCAGCAGCGTAGGCGGTAGCGGGGGGGTTTACAATGAGCAGTTCTTC.

V usage is TRBV9 and J usage is TRBJ2-3; no reliable D call. Between the trimmed V and J ends, which lost 3 bases and 0 bases, there was a span of 8 bases. CDR1 is SGDLS, CDR2 YYNGEE, per germline. The CDR3 loop spans 14 amino acids. CDR3 loop: CASSGRDSTDTQYF. CDR3 sequence (DNA): TGTGCCAGCAGCGGAAGAGACAGCACAGATACGCAGTATTTT.

V and J are TRBV5-1 and TRBJ1-4, with a tentative D call TRBD1 (5 bases). The V and J ends lost 5 bases and 7 bases respectively, with 18 bases between them. Per germline, CDR1 SGHRS and CDR2 YFSETQ. The CDR3 runs to 15 residues. Written as DNA, the CDR3 is TGCGCCAGCAGTCCCGCTCAGGGAAAAGTTGAAAAACTGTTTTTT. Its translation is CASSPAQGKVEKLFF.

The genes are TRBV2 and TRBJ2-3; 8 positions agree with TRBD2. Per germline, CDR1 SNHLY and CDR2 FYNNEI. The CDR3 has 15 amino acids. V shed 3 bases, J shed 3 bases, and the junction held 5 bases outside the gene matches. The CDR3 sequence: CASSEFGGETDTQYF. CDR3 in DNA: TGTGCCAGCAGTGAGTTCGGGGGGGAGACAGATACGCAGTATTTT. Full variable domain (missing parts from reference TRBV2 and TRBJ2-3): EPEVTQTPSHQVTQMGQEVILRCVPISNHLYFYWYRQILGQKVEFLVSFYNNEISEKSEIFDDQFSVERPDGSNFTLKIRSTKLEDSAMYFCASSEFGGETDTQYFGPGTRLTVL.

This chain links TRBV6-1 with TRBJ2-1, with D perhaps matching TRBD2 (6 bases). Trimming took off 3 bases at V and 4 bases at J, with 13 bases between the two ends. This CDR3 comprises 15 residues. Germline V CDR1 and CDR2: MNHNS, SASEGT. CDR3 residues: CASSDPGTGYNEQFF. Here the CDR3 DNA reads TGTGCCAGCAGTGACCCCGGGACTGGATACAATGAGCAGTTCTTC.

The chain recombines TRBV29-1 with TRBJ2-2; 10 nucleotides agree with TRBD2. Looked up from germline, CDR1 is SQVTM and CDR2 is ANQGSEA. The CDR3 runs 15 residues. V shed 7 bases and J 6 bases; nucleotides not matched to a gene: 11. For the CDR3, the DNA is TGCAGCGGTCTGACTAGCGGGCCGATGGCCGGGGAGCTGTTTTTT. Translating gives CSGLTSGPMAGELFF.

This chain joins TRBV29-1 and TRBJ2-3; 10 bases are shared with TRBD2. The germline CDR1 and CDR2 sequences are SQVTM and ANQGSEA. CDR3 length: 15 amino acids. V shed 4 bases, J shed 2 bases, and the junction held 6 bases outside the gene matches. The chain's CDR3 is CSVVVAGGPTDTQYF. CDR3 in DNA: TGCAGCGTTGTGGTAGCGGGGGGCCCCACAGATACGCAGTATTTT.

The J gene is TRBJ2-7, the V gene TRBV30; possibly TRBD1 or TRBD2 for D (6 bases each). Per germline, CDR1 GTSNPN and CDR2 SVGIG (reference sequence). The length of the CDR3 is 13 residues. V lost 5 bases to trimming and J lost 4 bases, with 15 bases between them. The CDR3, as DNA: TGTGCCTGGGATCGGCAGGGGACTTACGAGCAGTACTTC. It encodes CAWDRQGTYEQYF.

The chain combines TRBV4-3 with TRBJ2-3; 8 bases line up with TRBD1. This CDR3 has 16 residues. Per germline, CDR1 LGHNA and CDR2 YSLEER. V was pared by 1 base and J by 2 bases, with 5 bases of the junction left unmatched. CDR3 amino acids: CASSQGTGPFTDTQYF. As DNA, the CDR3 is TGCGCCAGCAGCCAAGGGACAGGGCCTTTCACAGATACGCAGTATTTT.